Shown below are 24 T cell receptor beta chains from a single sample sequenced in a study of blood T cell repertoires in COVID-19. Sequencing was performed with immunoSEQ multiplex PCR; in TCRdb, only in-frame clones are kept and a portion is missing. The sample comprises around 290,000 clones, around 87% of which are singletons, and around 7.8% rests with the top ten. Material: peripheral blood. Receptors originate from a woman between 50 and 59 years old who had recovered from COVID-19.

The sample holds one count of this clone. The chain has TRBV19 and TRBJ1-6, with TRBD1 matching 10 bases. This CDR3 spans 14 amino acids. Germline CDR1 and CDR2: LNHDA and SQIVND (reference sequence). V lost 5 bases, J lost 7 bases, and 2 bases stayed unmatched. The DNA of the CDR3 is TGTGCCAGTAGTGGGACAGGGGACAATTCACCCCTCCACTTT. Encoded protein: CASSGTGDNSPLHF. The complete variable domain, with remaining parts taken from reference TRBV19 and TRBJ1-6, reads DGGITQSPKYLFRKEGQNVTLSCEQNLNHDAMYWYRQDPGQGLRLIYYSQIVNDFQKGDIAEGYSVSREKKESFPLTVTSAQKNPTAFYLCASSGTGDNSPLHFGNGTRLTVT.

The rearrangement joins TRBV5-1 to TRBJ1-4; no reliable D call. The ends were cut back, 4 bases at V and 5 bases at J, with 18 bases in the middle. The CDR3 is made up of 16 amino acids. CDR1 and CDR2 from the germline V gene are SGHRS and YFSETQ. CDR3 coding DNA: TGCGCCAGCAGCGTTGGGCCGTCGGGGTTCAATGAAAAACTGTTTTTT. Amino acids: CASSVGPSGFNEKLFF.

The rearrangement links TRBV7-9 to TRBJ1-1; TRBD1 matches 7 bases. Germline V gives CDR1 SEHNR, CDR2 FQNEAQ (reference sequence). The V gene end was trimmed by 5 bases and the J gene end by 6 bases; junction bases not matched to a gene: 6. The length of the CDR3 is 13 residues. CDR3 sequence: CASSADRAAEAFF. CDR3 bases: TGTGCCAGCAGCGCCGACAGGGCAGCTGAAGCTTTCTTT.

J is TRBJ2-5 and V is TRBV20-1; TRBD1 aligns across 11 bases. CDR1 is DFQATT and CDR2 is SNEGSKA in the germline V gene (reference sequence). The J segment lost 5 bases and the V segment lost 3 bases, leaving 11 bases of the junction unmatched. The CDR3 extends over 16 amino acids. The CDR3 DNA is TGCAGTGCTAGTTTCGGGACAGGGGGAATTGGGGAGACCCAGTACTTC. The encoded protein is CSASFGTGGIGETQYF.

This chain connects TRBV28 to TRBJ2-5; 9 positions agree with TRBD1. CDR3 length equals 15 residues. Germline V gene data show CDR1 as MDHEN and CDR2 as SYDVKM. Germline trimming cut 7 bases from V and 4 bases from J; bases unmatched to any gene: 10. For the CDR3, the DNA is TGTGCCAGCACCTCCAGGGACAGGGTGGGAGAGACCCAGTACTTC. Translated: CASTSRDRVGETQYF.

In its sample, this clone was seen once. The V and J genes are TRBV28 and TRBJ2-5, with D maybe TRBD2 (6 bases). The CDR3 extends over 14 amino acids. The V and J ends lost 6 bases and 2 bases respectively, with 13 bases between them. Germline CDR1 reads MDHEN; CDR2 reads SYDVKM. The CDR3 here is CASSLVSGQETQYF. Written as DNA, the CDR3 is TGTGCCAGCAGCCTCGTCAGCGGGCAAGAGACCCAGTACTTC. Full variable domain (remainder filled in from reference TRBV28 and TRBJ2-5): DVKVTQSSRYLVKRTGEKVFLECVQDMDHENMFWYRQDPGLGLRLIYFSYDVKMKEKGDIPEGYSVSREKKERFSLILESASTNQTSMYLCASSLVSGQETQYFGPGTRLLVL.

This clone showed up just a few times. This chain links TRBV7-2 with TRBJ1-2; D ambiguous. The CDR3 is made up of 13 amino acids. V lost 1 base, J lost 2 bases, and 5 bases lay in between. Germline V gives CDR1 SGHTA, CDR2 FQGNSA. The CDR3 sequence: CASSLGVNYGYTF. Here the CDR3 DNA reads TGTGCCAGCAGCTTAGGCGTGAACTATGGCTACACCTTC.

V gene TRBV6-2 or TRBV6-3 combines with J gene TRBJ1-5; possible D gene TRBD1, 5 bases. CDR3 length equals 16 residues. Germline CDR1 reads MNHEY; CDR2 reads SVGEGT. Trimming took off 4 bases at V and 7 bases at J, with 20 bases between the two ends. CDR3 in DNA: TGTGCCAGCAGTTCCCCAGGGTATAGGCAGGGACAGCCCCAGCATTTT. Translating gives CASSSPGYRQGQPQHF.

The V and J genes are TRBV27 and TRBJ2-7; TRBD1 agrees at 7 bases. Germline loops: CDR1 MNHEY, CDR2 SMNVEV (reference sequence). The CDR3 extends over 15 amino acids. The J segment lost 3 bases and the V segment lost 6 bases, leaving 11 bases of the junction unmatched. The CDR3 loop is CASRIHLTGHYEQYF. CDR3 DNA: TGTGCCAGCAGGATACATTTGACAGGGCACTACGAGCAGTACTTC.

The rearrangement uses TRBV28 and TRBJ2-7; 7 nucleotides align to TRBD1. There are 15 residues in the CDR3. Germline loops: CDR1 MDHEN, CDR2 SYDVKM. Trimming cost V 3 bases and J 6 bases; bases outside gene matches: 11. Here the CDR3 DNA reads TGTGCCAGCAGTTTGGGAGACAGGGACGTAGGCGAGCAGTACTTC. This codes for CASSLGDRDVGEQYF.

CDR3 DNA sequence: TGTGCCTGGAGTGGGGGGACAGGCCTGAGCTCCTATAATTCACCCCTCCACTTT. Amino acid sequence: CAWSGGTGLSSYNSPLHF. The gene calls are TRBV30 and TRBJ1-6, with 8 bases that match TRBD1. The CDR3 covers 18 residues. Germline V gives CDR1 GTSNPN, CDR2 SVGIG (reference sequence). Trimming removed 1 base from V and 0 bases from J; junction bases left unmatched: 8.

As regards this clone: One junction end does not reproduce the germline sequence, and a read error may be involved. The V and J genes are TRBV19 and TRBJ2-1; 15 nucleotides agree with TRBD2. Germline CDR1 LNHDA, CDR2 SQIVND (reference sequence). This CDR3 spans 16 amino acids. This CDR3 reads CASSIGGLAGGGEQFF. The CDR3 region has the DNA TGTGCCAGTAGCATAGGGGGACTAGCGGGAGGAGGTGAGCAGTTCTTC.

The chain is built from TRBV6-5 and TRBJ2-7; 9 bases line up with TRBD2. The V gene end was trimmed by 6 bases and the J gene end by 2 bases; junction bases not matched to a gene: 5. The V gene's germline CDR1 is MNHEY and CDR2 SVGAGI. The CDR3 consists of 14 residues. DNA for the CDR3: TGTGCCAGCAGGGTTAGCGGGAGCACCTACGAGCAGTACTTC. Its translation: CASRVSGSTYEQYF.

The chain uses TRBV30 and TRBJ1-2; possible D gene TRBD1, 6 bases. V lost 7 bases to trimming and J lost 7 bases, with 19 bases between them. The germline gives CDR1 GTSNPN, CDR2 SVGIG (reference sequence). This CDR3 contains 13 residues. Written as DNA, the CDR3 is TGTGCCTCCAATTTAGGGGGTAGGCCTGGCTACACCTTC. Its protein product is CASNLGGRPGYTF.

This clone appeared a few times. CDR3 protein: CASSLEITGYEQYF. In DNA form, the CDR3 reads TGTGCCAGCAGTTTAGAGATTACGGGGTACGAGCAGTACTTC. The chain couples TRBV28 to TRBJ2-7; tentatively, D is TRBD2 (5 bases). V was cut by 2 bases and J by 4 bases, with 12 bases left in between. The CDR3 is 14 amino acids. Per germline, CDR1 MDHEN and CDR2 SYDVKM. Supplemented by reference TRBV28 and TRBJ2-7, the full variable domain reads DVKVTQSSRYLVKRTGEKVFLECVQDMDHENMFWYRQDPGLGLRLIYFSYDVKMKEKGDIPEGYSVSREKKERFSLILESASTNQTSMYLCASSLEITGYEQYFGPGTRLTVT.

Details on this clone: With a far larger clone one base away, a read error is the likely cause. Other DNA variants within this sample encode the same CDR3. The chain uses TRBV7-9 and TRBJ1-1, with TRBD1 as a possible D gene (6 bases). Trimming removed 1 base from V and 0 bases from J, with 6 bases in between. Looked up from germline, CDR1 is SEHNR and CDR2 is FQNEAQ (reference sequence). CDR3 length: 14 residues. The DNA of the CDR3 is TGTGCCAGCAGCTTAGGGACAGTGAACACTGAAGCTTTCTTT. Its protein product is CASSLGTVNTEAFF.

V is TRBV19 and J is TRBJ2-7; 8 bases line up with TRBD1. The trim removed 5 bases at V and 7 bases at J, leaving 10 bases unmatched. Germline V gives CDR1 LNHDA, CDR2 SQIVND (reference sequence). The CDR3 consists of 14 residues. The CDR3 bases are TGTGCCAGTAGTCAGGACAGGGCTATGAGGGAGCAGTACTTC. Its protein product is CASSQDRAMREQYF. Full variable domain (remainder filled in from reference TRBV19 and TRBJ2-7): DGGITQSPKYLFRKEGQNVTLSCEQNLNHDAMYWYRQDPGQGLRLIYYSQIVNDFQKGDIAEGYSVSREKKESFPLTVTSAQKNPTAFYLCASSQDRAMREQYFGPGTRLTVT.

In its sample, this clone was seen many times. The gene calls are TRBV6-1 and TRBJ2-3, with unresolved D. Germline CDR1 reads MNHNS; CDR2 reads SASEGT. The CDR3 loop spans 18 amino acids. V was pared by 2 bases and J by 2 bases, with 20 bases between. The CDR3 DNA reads TGTGCCAGCAGTGAAACCCCCGTGGGCACCAGGCCCACAGATACGCAGTATTTT. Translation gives CASSETPVGTRPTDTQYF.

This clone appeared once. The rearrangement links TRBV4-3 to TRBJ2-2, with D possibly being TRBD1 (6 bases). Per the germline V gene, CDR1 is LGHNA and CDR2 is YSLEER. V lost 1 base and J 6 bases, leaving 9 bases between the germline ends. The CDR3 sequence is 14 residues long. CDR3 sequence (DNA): TGCGCCAGCAGCCAAGGATACAGGGCCGGGGAGCTGTTTTTT. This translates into CASSQGYRAGELFF.

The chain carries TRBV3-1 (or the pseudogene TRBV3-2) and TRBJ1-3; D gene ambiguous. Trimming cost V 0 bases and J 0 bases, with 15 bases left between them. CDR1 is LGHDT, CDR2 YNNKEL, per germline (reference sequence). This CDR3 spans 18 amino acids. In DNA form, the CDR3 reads TGTGCCAGCAGCCAAGATGCTGGTGGACTGAACTCTGGAAACACCATATATTTT. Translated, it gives CASSQDAGGLNSGNTIYF.

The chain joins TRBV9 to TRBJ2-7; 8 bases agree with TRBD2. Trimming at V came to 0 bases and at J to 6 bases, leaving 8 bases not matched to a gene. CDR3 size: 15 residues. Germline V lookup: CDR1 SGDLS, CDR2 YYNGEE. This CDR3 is CASSVGVSGNAEQYF. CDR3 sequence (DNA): TGTGCCAGCAGCGTAGGAGTTAGCGGGAACGCCGAGCAGTACTTC.

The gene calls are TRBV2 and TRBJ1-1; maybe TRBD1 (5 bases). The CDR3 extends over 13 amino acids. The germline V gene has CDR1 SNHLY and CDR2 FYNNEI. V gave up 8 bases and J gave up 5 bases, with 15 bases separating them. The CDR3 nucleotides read TGTGCCAGCGATAGGGACTTCGGGACTGAAGCTTTCTTT. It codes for CASDRDFGTEAFF.

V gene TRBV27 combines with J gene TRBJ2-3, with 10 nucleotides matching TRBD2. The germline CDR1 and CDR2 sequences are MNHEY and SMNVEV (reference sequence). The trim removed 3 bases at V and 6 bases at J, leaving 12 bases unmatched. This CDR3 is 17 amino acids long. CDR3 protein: CASSFGSGTSVGDTQYF. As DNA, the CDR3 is TGTGCCAGCAGTTTCGGCTCCGGGACTAGCGTCGGGGATACGCAGTATTTT.

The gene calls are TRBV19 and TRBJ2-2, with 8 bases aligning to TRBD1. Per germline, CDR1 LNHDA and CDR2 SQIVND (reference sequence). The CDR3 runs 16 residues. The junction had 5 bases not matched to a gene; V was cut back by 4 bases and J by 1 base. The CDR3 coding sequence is TGTGCCAGTAGTACCCCGACAGGGGTGAACACCGGGGAGCTGTTTTTT. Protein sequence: CASSTPTGVNTGELFF.